This TCR beta chain emerged from a study of naive and memory T cell subsets. The CDR3 length is 16 residues. Germline loops: CDR1 MNHEY, CDR2 SMNVEV (reference sequence). V shed 2 bases, J shed 8 bases, and the junction held 5 bases outside the gene matches. Notes on the study in general: Expression changes during T cell differentiation may affect RNA-based TCR counts.

This clonotype is a singleton in its sample. Its antigen remains unknown. From the second PCR step, alpha and beta chains were amplified apart. CMV status came from CD4+ IFNgamma after overnight CMV lysate stimulation. Sorting gates: effector memory CD45RA-CD27-, EMRA CD45RA+CD27-. Both TRBC1 and TRBC2 were covered by a beta constant-region primer of two equimolar oligonucleotides. TCRdb re-called the UMI-ligation and nested PCR reads with MiXCR, one entry per CDR3 protein. The repertoire holds thousands of distinct CDR3 sequences, with approximately 7.5% as singletons. This receptor was identified in a human donor in good health. Sequenced: CD4+ TEMRA cells from blood. Subset denoted: effector memory re-expressing CD45RA, CD45RA+ CD27-. The chain joins TRBV27 to TRBJ2-1; 14 nucleotides agree with TRBD2. The CDR3 sequence: CASSLAGTSGSYEQFF. CDR3 nucleotide sequence: TGTGCCAGCAGTTTAGCCGGGACTAGCGGGAGCTATGAGCAGTTCTTC.